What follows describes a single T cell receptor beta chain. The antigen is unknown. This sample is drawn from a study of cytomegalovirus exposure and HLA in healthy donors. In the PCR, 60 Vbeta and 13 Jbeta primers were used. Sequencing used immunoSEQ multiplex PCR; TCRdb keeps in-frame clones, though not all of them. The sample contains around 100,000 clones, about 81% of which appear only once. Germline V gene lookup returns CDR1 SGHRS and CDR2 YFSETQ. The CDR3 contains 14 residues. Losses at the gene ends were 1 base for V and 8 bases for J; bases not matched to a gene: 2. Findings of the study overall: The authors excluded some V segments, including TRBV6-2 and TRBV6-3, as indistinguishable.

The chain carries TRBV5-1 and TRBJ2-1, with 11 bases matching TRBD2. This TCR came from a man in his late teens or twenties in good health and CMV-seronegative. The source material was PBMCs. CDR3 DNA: TGCGCCAGCAGCTTGACTAGCGGGAGCTATGAGCAGTTCTTC. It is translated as CASSLTSGSYEQFF.